A selection of T cell receptor beta chains follows, all from one sample in a study of cytomegalovirus exposure and HLA in healthy donors. Generated by immunoSEQ multiplex PCR, the TCRdb table keeps only in-frame clones and is missing some. Of some 150,000 clones in the sample, approximately 81% are singletons; the top ten hold roughly 4%. The material sequenced was PBMCs. The receptors derive from a woman aged 40-49 years in good health and CMV-seropositive. CDR3s include the opening cysteine and the closing phenylalanine or tryptophan. The order of the fields is J gene, V gene, clone size, D gene, CDR3 protein, CDR3 DNA. The D gene is left open where the match is weak. Clone size appears in some rows only: once, few, many, or a class for an expanded clone.

J gene: TRBJ2-7; V gene: TRBV5-6; clone size: few; D gene: -; CDR3 protein: CASSLVPDSEQYF; CDR3 DNA: TGTGCCAGCAGCTTGGTGCCCGACTCAGAGCAGTACTTC
J gene: TRBJ2-5; V gene: TRBV27; clone size: -; D gene: -; CDR3 protein: CASSFWGGSQETQYF; CDR3 DNA: TGTGCCAGCAGTTTTTGGGGGGGCAGCCAAGAGACCCAGTACTTC
J gene: TRBJ2-5; V gene: TRBV5-4; clone size: -; D gene: TRBD2; CDR3 protein: CASSLVGGMMGETQYF; CDR3 DNA: TGTGCCAGCAGCTTGGTCGGGGGGATGATGGGGGAGACCCAGTACTTC
J gene: TRBJ1-2; V gene: TRBV30; clone size: -; D gene: -; CDR3 protein: CAWSVGRYGYTF; CDR3 DNA: TGTGCCTGGAGTGTAGGGAGGTATGGCTACACCTTC
J gene: TRBJ2-5; V gene: TRBV29-1; clone size: -; D gene: -; CDR3 protein: CSVGGGGETQYF; CDR3 DNA: TGCAGCGTTGGGGGTGGAGGGGAGACCCAGTACTTC
J gene: TRBJ2-7; V gene: TRBV7-8; clone size: -; D gene: -; CDR3 protein: CASGVQDYEQYF; CDR3 DNA: TGTGCCAGCGGAGTACAGGACTACGAGCAGTACTTC
J gene: TRBJ1-2; V gene: TRBV18; clone size: -; D gene: TRBD1; CDR3 protein: CASSPKGAEGYTF; CDR3 DNA: TGTGCCAGCTCACCAAAGGGGGCTGAAGGCTACACCTTC
J gene: TRBJ1-1; V gene: TRBV5-6; clone size: -; D gene: TRBD1; CDR3 protein: CASSSPGQGVGGTEAFF; CDR3 DNA: TGTGCCAGCAGCTCACCGGGACAGGGGGTTGGGGGCACTGAAGCTTTCTTT
J gene: TRBJ2-2; V gene: TRBV5-1; clone size: -; D gene: -; CDR3 protein: CASSLVLQGESGELFF; CDR3 DNA: TGCGCCAGCAGCTTGGTTTTACAGGGAGAGTCCGGGGAGCTGTTTTTT
J gene: TRBJ2-7; V gene: TRBV11-3; clone size: -; D gene: -; CDR3 protein: CASSSPPGYEQYF; CDR3 DNA: TGTGCCAGCAGCTCACCGCCGGGCTACGAGCAGTACTTC
J gene: TRBJ1-3; V gene: TRBV4-3; clone size: -; D gene: -; CDR3 protein: CASSQGGGGNTIYF; CDR3 DNA: TGCGCCAGCAGCCAGGGAGGCGGTGGAAACACCATATATTTT
J gene: TRBJ2-7; V gene: TRBV6-1; clone size: -; D gene: TRBD2; CDR3 protein: CSAGRANSYEQYF; CDR3 DNA: TGTTCCGCGGGGAGGGCCAACTCCTACGAGCAGTACTTC
J gene: TRBJ2-1; V gene: TRBV2; clone size: -; D gene: -; CDR3 protein: CASSGLVSYNEQFF; CDR3 DNA: TGTGCCAGCAGTGGGTTAGTCTCCTACAATGAGCAGTTCTTC
J gene: TRBJ1-1; V gene: TRBV19; clone size: -; D gene: -; CDR3 protein: CASSPLGMNTEAFF; CDR3 DNA: TGTGCCAGTAGTCCCCTCGGGATGAACACTGAAGCTTTCTTT